The 17 T cell receptor beta chains below come from one sample, sequenced in a study of CD8 T cells in ankylosing spondylitis. TCRdb re-derived calls from the 5' RACE reads in MiXCR, one entry per CDR3 protein. Here the sample spans some 140,000 distinct CDR3 sequences, more than 7% being singletons. The specimen sequenced was synovial fluid, either unsorted or a sorted T cell fraction (not recorded which). The receptor source for this set is a male donor with ankylosing spondylitis.

J is TRBJ2-1 and V is TRBV5-6, with D perhaps assigned TRBD1 or TRBD2 (5 bases each). The CDR3 is 21 residues long. The germline V and J ends were trimmed by 4 bases and 0 bases, with 29 bases remaining between them. The germline V gene has CDR1 SGHDT and CDR2 YYEEEE. CDR3 sequence: CASSRTHSGWTAGSSYNEQFF. In DNA, the CDR3 is TGTGCCAGCAGCCGGACCCACTCAGGGTGGACGGCGGGTAGCTCCTACAATGAGCAGTTCTTC.

The chain is built from TRBV9 and TRBJ2-5, with TRBD1 matching over 11 bases. From germline, CDR1 is SGDLS and CDR2 YYNGEE. There are 16 residues in the CDR3. After removal of 0 bases from V and 3 bases from J, the junction contained 4 bases not matched to a gene. The CDR3 here is CASSVGRTGGEETQYF. The DNA of the CDR3 is TGTGCCAGCAGCGTAGGAAGGACAGGGGGCGAAGAGACCCAGTACTTC.

This clonotype was observed many times. The chain recombines TRBV10-3 with TRBJ2-3; D could derive from TRBD1 or TRBD2 (5 bases each). Germline-derived CDR1 and CDR2 are ENHRY and SYGVKD. The CDR3 consists of 14 residues. V was trimmed by 7 bases and J by 2 bases, leaving 13 bases between them. The DNA for the CDR3 is TGTGCCATCACCGGGGACCCTTACACAGATACGCAGTATTTT. Its translation: CAITGDPYTDTQYF.

This clonotype has only a few counts. CDR3 nucleotides: TGCGCCAGCAGCCGAGGGGCTGGCTCAGATACGCAGTATTTT. Amino acid sequence: CASSRGAGSDTQYF. This chain uses TRBV4-3 with TRBJ2-3; D tentatively fits TRBD1 or TRBD2 (5 bases each). Germline CDR1 reads LGHNA; CDR2 reads YSLEER. There are 14 residues in the CDR3. Trimming removed 4 bases at V and 4 bases at J, with 12 bases between.

Ten or more counts support this clonotype. V is TRBV7-2 and J is TRBJ1-2, with 7 bases aligning to TRBD1. Germline CDR1 is SGHTA and CDR2 is FQGNSA. The V segment lost 2 bases and the J segment 0 bases; nucleotides outside the gene matches: 3. This CDR3 is 15 amino acids long. CDR3 loop: CASSLPGTANYGYTF. Here the CDR3 DNA reads TGTGCCAGCAGCTTACCTGGGACAGCTAACTATGGCTACACCTTC.

The chain is built from TRBV7-9 and TRBJ1-2, with TRBD1 matching 9 bases. Germline lookup yields CDR1 SEHNR and CDR2 FQNEAQ (reference sequence). The CDR3 loop spans 15 amino acids. The V gene end was trimmed by 5 bases and the J gene end by 8 bases; junction bases not matched to a gene: 12. The CDR3 DNA is TGTGCCAGCAGCCTTCTTTCGGACAGGGGAGAGGGCTACACCTTC. It translates to CASSLLSDRGEGYTF.

This clonotype was seen repeatedly, ten times or more. V is TRBV5-1 and J is TRBJ1-2, with a tentative D call TRBD1 (5 bases). The CDR3 is 17 residues long. From germline, CDR1 is SGHRS and CDR2 YFSETQ. The V end was cut by 0 bases, the J end by 2 bases, with 17 bases between. The CDR3 sequence is CASSLGQPGSTNYGYTF. Here the CDR3 DNA reads TGCGCCAGCAGCTTGGGACAGCCCGGGTCAACGAACTATGGCTACACCTTC. The entire variable domain, with the rest obtained from reference TRBV5-1 and TRBJ1-2, is as follows: KAGVTQTPRYLIKTRGQQVTLSCSPISGHRSVSWYQQTPGQGLQFLFEYFSETQRNKGNFPGRFSGRQFSNSRSEMNVSTLELGDSALYLCASSLGQPGSTNYGYTFGSGTRLTVV.

The chain has TRBV9 and TRBJ2-2, with D possibly matching TRBD2 (6 bases). CDR1 SGDLS and CDR2 YYNGEE come from the germline V gene. Trimming shortened V by 0 bases and J by 4 bases, and 10 bases separated the two germline ends. This CDR3 is 15 amino acids long. DNA for the CDR3: TGTGCCAGCAGCGTAGCGGGAGTAGGCACCGGGGAGCTGTTTTTT. It specifies CASSVAGVGTGELFF.

This clonotype has a count of ten or more. The V call is TRBV7-2, the J call TRBJ2-7; a possible D gene is TRBD2 (6 bases). This CDR3 contains 14 residues. Trimming took off 6 bases at V and 0 bases at J, with 12 bases between the two ends. Germline V gene data show CDR1 as SGHTA and CDR2 as FQGNSA. This CDR3 is CASSRRGYSYEQYF. CDR3 nucleotides: TGTGCCAGCAGTCGACGGGGGTACTCCTACGAGCAGTACTTC.

In its sample, this clonotype was seen a few times. The rearrangement links TRBV7-8 to TRBJ2-1; either TRBD1 or TRBD2 may supply D (5 bases each). Looked up from germline, CDR1 is SGHVS and CDR2 is FQNEAQ. CDR3 size: 17 residues. Trimming removed 0 bases from V and 4 bases from J, with 16 bases in between. Written as DNA, the CDR3 is TGTGCCAGCAGCTTAGCCAAGGGACGGCGGGCTTACAATGAGCAGTTCTTC. It translates to CASSLAKGRRAYNEQFF. Combining the CDR3 with reference TRBV7-8 and TRBJ2-1 gives the whole variable domain GAGVSQSPRYKVAKRGQDVALRCDPISGHVSLFWYQQALGQGPEFLTYFQNEAQLDKSGLPSDRFFAERPEGSVSTLKIQRTQQEDSAVYLCASSLAKGRRAYNEQFFGPGTRLTVL.

The rearrangement links TRBV28 to TRBJ2-6; 7 bases are shared with TRBD2. The CDR3 extends over 14 amino acids. CDR1 is MDHEN and CDR2 is SYDVKM in the germline V gene. After removal of 4 bases from V and 6 bases from J, the junction contained 3 bases not matched to a gene. In nucleotides, the CDR3 is TGTGCCAGCAGTTGGGGGGGAGTGGCCAACGTCCTGACTTTC. Protein product: CASSWGGVANVLTF.

This chain uses TRBV20-1 with TRBJ2-7; D possibly corresponds to TRBD2 (6 bases). Germline CDR1 reads DFQATT; CDR2 reads SNEGSKA (reference sequence). Deletions cut 3 bases from V and 6 bases from J, with 12 bases between. The CDR3 totals 12 residues. The CDR3: CSASSAGFEQYF. The CDR3 DNA reads TGCAGTGCTAGTTCCGCGGGGTTCGAGCAGTACTTC.

Only a few counts were recorded for this clonotype. V and J are TRBV4-2 and TRBJ2-2; no firm D call. Germline CDR1 LGHNA, CDR2 YNFKEQ. V lost 7 bases, J lost 7 bases, and 16 bases lay in between. The CDR3 length is 14 residues. The CDR3 DNA follows: TGTGCCAGCACCAAGCCCACCATTGACGGGGAGCTGTTTTTT. It translates to CASTKPTIDGELFF.

The rearrangement uses TRBV20-1 and TRBJ1-1; a possible D gene is TRBD1 (6 bases). CDR1 is DFQATT, CDR2 SNEGSKA, per germline (reference sequence). Trimming stripped 5 bases from V and 8 bases from J, with 18 bases between. CDR3 length: 13 residues. The CDR3 region has the DNA TGCAGTGCTCCACCCCAGGGGCGCGTCGAAGCTTTCTTT. This encodes CSAPPQGRVEAFF.

This clonotype was counted many times. This chain links TRBV7-2 with TRBJ1-4; tentatively, D is TRBD1 (6 bases). Germline CDR1 and CDR2: SGHTA and FQGNSA. Trimming took 0 bases from V and 8 from J, leaving 10 bases between them. The CDR3 spans 14 residues. Written as DNA, the CDR3 is TGTGCCAGCAGCTTAGCGGGGGGCTACGAAAAACTGTTTTTT. This codes for CASSLAGGYEKLFF.

This rearrangement joins TRBV6-5 to TRBJ2-6; no firm D call. The length of the CDR3 is 14 residues. The germline V and J ends were trimmed by 2 bases and 3 bases, with 5 bases remaining between them. The germline V gene encodes CDR1 MNHEY and CDR2 SVGAGI. This CDR3 reads CASSYTGGANVLTF. The CDR3 nucleotides read TGTGCCAGCAGTTACACTGGTGGGGCCAACGTCCTGACTTTC.

This clonotype was counted ten times or more. The chain couples TRBV7-2 to TRBJ2-2; unclear D gene. The V and J ends lost 5 bases and 6 bases respectively, with 7 bases between them. Germline CDR1 is SGHTA and CDR2 is FQGNSA. The CDR3 spans 12 residues. This chain's CDR3 is CASSRQSGELFF. The CDR3 region has the DNA TGTGCCAGCAGCCGACAATCCGGGGAGCTGTTTTTT.